This entry features one TCR beta chain sequence. TCRdb's copy holds only in-frame clones and misses some; the assay was immunoSEQ multiplex PCR. The sample consists of 60,000 or so clones, approximately 84% of them appearing once. The source of the sample is a study of OX40 agonist ivuxolimab in advanced cancers. Germline V gene lookup returns CDR1 MDHEN and CDR2 SYDVKM. The V end was cut by 10 bases, the J end by 1 base, with 11 bases between. This CDR3 contains 13 residues. The gene calls are TRBV28 and TRBJ1-3; maybe TRBD1 (6 bases). Sequencing used CD4+ or CD8+ T cells sorted from blood, obtained in a trial of the OX40 agonist ivuxolimab. The sequence derives from an adult with an advanced solid tumor such as melanoma, head and neck, liver or kidney cancer. Here the CDR3 reads CATGGGSGNTIYF. The CDR3 nucleotides read TGTGCCACCGGAGGGGGGTCTGGAAACACCATATATTTT.